The rows below give T cell receptor beta chains drawn from one sample of a study of response to subunit inactivated influenza vaccine. TCRdb independently ran MiXCR on the RT-PCR reads; one entry per CDR3 protein. The sample includes around 850,000 distinct CDR3 sequences, about 18% of them seen just once. The sequencing used PBMCs from blood, collected approximately 5 days after vaccination. The receptors were sampled from a man between 45 and 60 years old who received an inactivated influenza vaccine. CDR3s include the opening cysteine and the closing phenylalanine or tryptophan. The order of the fields is D gene, V gene, clone size, J gene, CDR3 protein, CDR3 DNA. A D gene is named only where the DNA matches it firmly. The listing skips clone size in some rows; elsewhere it reads once, few, many or a size class.

d_gene: TRBD1
v_gene: TRBV5-1
abundance: .
j_gene: TRBJ2-1
CDR3aa: CASSLGGTGGLNEQFF
CDR3nt: TGCGCCAGCAGCTTGGGGGGGACAGGGGGTCTCAATGAGCAGTTCTTC

d_gene: .
v_gene: TRBV6-2/TRBV6-3
abundance: .
j_gene: TRBJ1-2
CDR3aa: CASSKMGGWLVVSYGYTF
CDR3nt: TGTGCCAGCAGTAAAATGGGAGGCTGGCTCGTCGTGTCTTATGGCTACACCTTC

d_gene: .
v_gene: TRBV20-1
abundance: few
j_gene: TRBJ2-4
CDR3aa: CSARRRGRVSKNIQYF
CDR3nt: TGCAGTGCTAGAAGGCGGGGCCGAGTGTCCAAAAACATTCAGTACTTC

d_gene: TRBD2
v_gene: TRBV20-1
abundance: many
j_gene: TRBJ2-1
CDR3aa: CSARIAGGLNEQFF
CDR3nt: TGCAGTGCTCGGATAGCGGGGGGGCTAAATGAGCAGTTCTTC

d_gene: .
v_gene: TRBV5-5
abundance: few
j_gene: TRBJ2-6
CDR3aa: CASSLVAGSPGANVLTF
CDR3nt: TGTGCCAGCAGCTTGGTGGCAGGGTCTCCTGGGGCCAACGTCCTGACTTTC

d_gene: TRBD2
v_gene: TRBV6-1
abundance: many
j_gene: TRBJ2-2
CDR3aa: CASRSGRNTGELFF
CDR3nt: TGTGCCAGCAGGAGCGGGAGGAACACCGGGGAGCTGTTTTTT

d_gene: .
v_gene: TRBV2
abundance: few
j_gene: TRBJ2-1
CDR3aa: CASKLEASGENEQFF
CDR3nt: TGTGCCAGCAAACTCGAGGCATCGGGAGAGAATGAGCAGTTCTTC

d_gene: .
v_gene: TRBV7-9
abundance: few
j_gene: TRBJ2-1
CDR3aa: CASSLSFQYNEQFF
CDR3nt: TGTGCCAGCAGCTTATCTTTCCAGTACAATGAGCAGTTCTTC

d_gene: .
v_gene: TRBV10-3
abundance: .
j_gene: TRBJ2-7
CDR3aa: CAISFSGDEQYF
CDR3nt: TGTGCCATCAGTTTTAGTGGGGACGAGCAGTACTTC

d_gene: .
v_gene: TRBV15
abundance: few
j_gene: TRBJ2-2
CDR3aa: CATSSQGNTGELFF
CDR3nt: TGTGCCACCAGCTCACAAGGCAACACCGGGGAGCTGTTTTTT

d_gene: .
v_gene: TRBV5-6
abundance: .
j_gene: TRBJ2-1
CDR3aa: CASSFFRDADEQFF
CDR3nt: TGTGCCAGCAGCTTCTTTCGGGACGCGGATGAGCAGTTCTTC

d_gene: TRBD2
v_gene: TRBV6-1
abundance: .
j_gene: TRBJ2-7
CDR3aa: CASSSPGTSGTYEQYF
CDR3nt: TGTGCCAGCAGTAGCCCCGGGACTAGCGGAACCTACGAGCAGTACTTC

d_gene: .
v_gene: TRBV7-9
abundance: few
j_gene: TRBJ2-7
CDR3aa: CASSTGQDYEQYF
CDR3nt: TGTGCCAGCAGCACCGGACAAGACTACGAGCAGTACTTC

d_gene: TRBD2
v_gene: TRBV11-2
abundance: .
j_gene: TRBJ2-7
CDR3aa: CASSSGAGLRGGGSYEQYF
CDR3nt: TGTGCCAGCAGCTCAGGGGCAGGGCTACGGGGCGGGGGGTCCTACGAGCAGTACTTC

d_gene: .
v_gene: TRBV20-1
abundance: .
j_gene: TRBJ2-7
CDR3aa: CSASNSYEQYF
CDR3nt: TGCAGTGCTAGCAACTCCTACGAGCAGTACTTC

d_gene: TRBD2
v_gene: TRBV20-1
abundance: .
j_gene: TRBJ2-3
CDR3aa: CSANSIRLAVQDTQYF
CDR3nt: TGCAGTGCTAATTCAATTCGACTAGCGGTGCAAGATACGCAGTATTTT

d_gene: TRBD1
v_gene: TRBV7-9
abundance: .
j_gene: TRBJ1-2
CDR3aa: CASSLARTGVHGYTF
CDR3nt: TGTGCCAGCAGCTTAGCCCGGACAGGGGTACATGGCTACACCTTC

d_gene: TRBD2
v_gene: TRBV5-1
abundance: .
j_gene: TRBJ2-2
CDR3aa: CASSLVLAENTGELFF
CDR3nt: TGCGCCAGCAGCTTGGTTCTAGCGGAGAACACCGGGGAGCTGTTTTTT

d_gene: .
v_gene: TRBV5-1
abundance: few
j_gene: TRBJ2-3
CDR3aa: CASSLVASASTDTQYF
CDR3nt: TGCGCCAGCAGCTTGGTGGCCAGCGCTAGCACAGATACGCAGTATTTT

d_gene: .
v_gene: TRBV3-1
abundance: .
j_gene: TRBJ2-7
CDR3aa: CASSQAAPYEQYF
CDR3nt: TGTGCCAGCAGCCAAGCAGCCCCCTACGAGCAGTACTTC

d_gene: .
v_gene: TRBV4-3
abundance: .
j_gene: TRBJ1-2
CDR3aa: CASSQDGGEGRKGYTF
CDR3nt: TGCGCCAGCAGCCAAGATGGCGGTGAGGGGCGAAAGGGCTACACCTTC

d_gene: TRBD2
v_gene: TRBV20-1
abundance: .
j_gene: TRBJ2-2
CDR3aa: CSAQRSAGKTGELFF
CDR3nt: TGCAGTGCCCAGAGATCAGCGGGGAAAACCGGGGAGCTGTTTTTT

d_gene: .
v_gene: TRBV11-2
abundance: many
j_gene: TRBJ2-7
CDR3aa: CASSLSRSGEQYF
CDR3nt: TGTGCCAGCAGCTTGAGTAGGTCGGGTGAGCAGTACTTC

d_gene: .
v_gene: TRBV5-1
abundance: few
j_gene: TRBJ2-1
CDR3aa: CASSWDGAIYNEQFF
CDR3nt: TGCGCCAGCAGCTGGGACGGGGCGATCTACAATGAGCAGTTCTTC

d_gene: .
v_gene: TRBV30
abundance: .
j_gene: TRBJ1-6
CDR3aa: CAWSTRSPLHF
CDR3nt: TGTGCCTGGAGTACGAGATCACCCCTCCACTTT

d_gene: TRBD1
v_gene: TRBV6-1
abundance: .
j_gene: TRBJ2-7
CDR3aa: CASRPDRGLLYEQYF
CDR3nt: TGTGCCAGCAGGCCGGACAGGGGACTTCTCTACGAGCAGTACTTC

d_gene: .
v_gene: TRBV27
abundance: few
j_gene: TRBJ2-5
CDR3aa: CASSSFPYQETQYF
CDR3nt: TGTGCCAGCAGTTCTTTTCCGTACCAAGAGACCCAGTACTTC

d_gene: TRBD2
v_gene: TRBV12-3/TRBV12-4
abundance: many
j_gene: TRBJ2-7
CDR3aa: CASSGTNYEQYF
CDR3nt: TGTGCCAGCAGTGGGACTAACTACGAGCAGTACTTC

d_gene: TRBD2
v_gene: TRBV20-1
abundance: few
j_gene: TRBJ2-3
CDR3aa: CSEEGRADTQYF
CDR3nt: TGCAGTGAGGAGGGGAGGGCAGATACGCAGTATTTT

d_gene: .
v_gene: TRBV4-1
abundance: .
j_gene: TRBJ2-2
CDR3aa: CASSQAENTGELFF
CDR3nt: TGCGCCAGCAGCCAGGCAGAGAACACCGGGGAGCTGTTTTTT

d_gene: .
v_gene: TRBV5-1
abundance: .
j_gene: TRBJ2-3
CDR3aa: CASRHFPTDTQYF
CDR3nt: TGCGCCAGCCGGCACTTCCCCACAGATACGCAGTATTTT

d_gene: TRBD2
v_gene: TRBV5-6
abundance: .
j_gene: TRBJ2-5
CDR3aa: CASSSRGSRGGQETQYF
CDR3nt: TGTGCCAGCAGCTCCCGAGGCTCCCGCGGGGGCCAAGAGACCCAGTACTTC

d_gene: .
v_gene: TRBV29-1
abundance: many
j_gene: TRBJ2-4
CDR3aa: CSVAGRRSSNIQYF
CDR3nt: TGCAGCGTGGCGGGACGCAGATCGAGTAACATTCAGTACTTC

d_gene: .
v_gene: TRBV15
abundance: many
j_gene: TRBJ2-3
CDR3aa: CATSTSTDTQYF
CDR3nt: TGTGCCACCAGCACTAGCACAGATACGCAGTATTTT

d_gene: .
v_gene: TRBV7-2
abundance: few
j_gene: TRBJ2-1
CDR3aa: CASSFGNAYNEQFF
CDR3nt: TGTGCCAGCAGCTTTGGCAACGCCTACAATGAGCAGTTCTTC

d_gene: TRBD1
v_gene: TRBV25-1
abundance: few
j_gene: TRBJ1-1
CDR3aa: CASNTDRGAEAFF
CDR3nt: TGTGCCAGCAATACTGACAGGGGCGCTGAAGCTTTCTTT

d_gene: TRBD1
v_gene: TRBV5-5
abundance: .
j_gene: TRBJ2-7
CDR3aa: CASSFTDRDSPYEQYF
CDR3nt: TGTGCCAGCAGCTTCACTGACAGGGATTCGCCCTACGAGCAGTACTTC

d_gene: TRBD1
v_gene: TRBV5-1
abundance: few
j_gene: TRBJ2-6
CDR3aa: CASSLNSGGPGANVLTF
CDR3nt: TGCGCCAGCAGCTTGAATTCAGGGGGCCCTGGGGCCAACGTCCTGACTTTC

d_gene: .
v_gene: TRBV12-3/TRBV12-4
abundance: .
j_gene: TRBJ2-1
CDR3aa: CASSLDRRLEGLDEQFF
CDR3nt: TGTGCCAGCAGTTTAGATCGGCGACTAGAAGGATTGGATGAGCAGTTCTTC

d_gene: .
v_gene: TRBV15
abundance: .
j_gene: TRBJ1-2
CDR3aa: CATSRDLTGIYGYTF
CDR3nt: TGTGCCACCAGCAGAGATCTTACAGGGATCTATGGCTACACCTTC

d_gene: TRBD2
v_gene: TRBV20-1
abundance: many
j_gene: TRBJ2-1
CDR3aa: CSARQQERGWNEQFF
CDR3nt: TGCAGTGCTAGACAACAAGAGCGGGGTTGGAATGAGCAGTTCTTC

d_gene: TRBD2
v_gene: TRBV20-1
abundance: .
j_gene: TRBJ2-1
CDR3aa: CSAEGGTSGRARYNEQFF
CDR3nt: TGCAGTGCAGAAGGTGGGACTAGCGGGAGGGCCCGATACAATGAGCAGTTCTTC

d_gene: TRBD2
v_gene: TRBV20-1
abundance: .
j_gene: TRBJ2-1
CDR3aa: CSARDGQRGGFNEQFF
CDR3nt: TGCAGTGCTAGAGATGGACAACGGGGGGGCTTTAATGAGCAGTTCTTC

d_gene: TRBD2
v_gene: TRBV5-1
abundance: .
j_gene: TRBJ2-2
CDR3aa: CASSFPSGGTGELFF
CDR3nt: TGCGCCAGCAGCTTCCCTAGCGGCGGCACCGGGGAGCTGTTTTTT

d_gene: .
v_gene: TRBV6-5
abundance: few
j_gene: TRBJ2-7
CDR3aa: CASSSPGLKYYEQYF
CDR3nt: TGTGCCAGCAGTTCCCCGGGACTTAAGTACTACGAGCAGTACTTC